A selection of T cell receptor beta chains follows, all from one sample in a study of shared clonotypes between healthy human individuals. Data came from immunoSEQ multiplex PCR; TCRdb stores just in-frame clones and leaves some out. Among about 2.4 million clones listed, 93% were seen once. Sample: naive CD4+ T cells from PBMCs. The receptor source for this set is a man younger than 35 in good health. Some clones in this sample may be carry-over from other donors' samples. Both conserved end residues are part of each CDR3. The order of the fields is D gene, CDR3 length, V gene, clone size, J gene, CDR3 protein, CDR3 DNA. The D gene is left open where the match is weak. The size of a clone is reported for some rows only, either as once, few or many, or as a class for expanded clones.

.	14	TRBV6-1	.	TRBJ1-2	CASSPPRTNYGYTF	TGTGCCAGCAGTCCCCCGCGTACTAACTATGGCTACACCTTC
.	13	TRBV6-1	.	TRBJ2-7	CASSEDWTDEQYF	TGTGCCAGCAGTGAAGACTGGACAGACGAGCAGTACTTC
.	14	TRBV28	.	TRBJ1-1	CASKTGGESTEAFF	TGTGCCAGCAAAACAGGCGGGGAAAGCACTGAAGCTTTCTTT
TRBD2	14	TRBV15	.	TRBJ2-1	CATGLAGAHNEQFF	TGTGCCACCGGACTAGCGGGAGCCCACAATGAGCAGTTCTTC
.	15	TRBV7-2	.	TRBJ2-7	CASSLEPGVFYEQYF	TGTGCCAGCAGCTTAGAGCCAGGGGTTTTTTACGAGCAGTACTTC
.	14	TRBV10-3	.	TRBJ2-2	CATAAGGNTGELFF	TGTGCCACGGCGGCCGGGGGGAACACCGGGGAGCTGTTTTTT
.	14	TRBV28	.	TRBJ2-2	CASNIVAGTGELFF	TGTGCCAGCAACATCGTCGCTGGCACCGGGGAGCTGTTTTTT
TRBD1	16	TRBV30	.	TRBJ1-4	CAWSGGTGTTNEKLFF	TGTGCCTGGAGTGGCGGGACAGGAACAACTAATGAAAAACTGTTTTTT
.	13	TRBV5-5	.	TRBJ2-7	CASSLAGTYEQYF	TGTGCCAGCAGCTTGGCGGGAACCTACGAGCAGTACTTC
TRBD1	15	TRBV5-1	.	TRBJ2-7	CASSLTTGKTYEQYF	TGCGCCAGCAGCCTGACGACAGGGAAGACTTACGAGCAGTACTTC
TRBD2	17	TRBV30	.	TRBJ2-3	CAWSVWMGPGGSDTQYF	TGTGCCTGGAGTGTATGGATGGGACCGGGAGGGTCAGATACGCAGTATTTT
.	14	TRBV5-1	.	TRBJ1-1	CASSLEPENTEAFF	TGCGCCAGCAGCTTGGAACCCGAGAACACTGAAGCTTTCTTT
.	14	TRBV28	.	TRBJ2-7	CASSLRLPSYEQYF	TGTGCCAGCAGTTTACGGCTCCCCTCCTACGAGCAGTACTTC
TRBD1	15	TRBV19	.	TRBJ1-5	CASSINSGGGQPQHF	TGTGCCAGTAGTATCAATTCAGGGGGCGGTCAGCCCCAGCATTTT
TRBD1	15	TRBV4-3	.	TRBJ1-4	CASSRGDRGNEKLFF	TGCGCCAGCAGCCGAGGGGACAGGGGTAATGAAAAACTGTTTTTT
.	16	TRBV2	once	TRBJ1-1	CARGRISPDPYTEAFF	TGTGCCAGGGGGAGGATATCACCCGATCCTTACACTGAAGCTTTCTTT
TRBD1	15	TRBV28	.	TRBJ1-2	CASSLAGQGRRSYTF	TGTGCCAGCAGTTTAGCGGGACAGGGGAGGCGTAGCTACACCTTC
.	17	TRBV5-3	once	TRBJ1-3	CARSRPMRQTYGNTIYF	TGTGCCAGAAGCCGGCCGATGAGGCAGACTTATGGAAACACCATATATTTT
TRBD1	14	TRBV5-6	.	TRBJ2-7	CASSPGTGSYEQYF	TGTGCCAGCAGCCCCGGGACAGGGTCCTACGAGCAGTACTTC
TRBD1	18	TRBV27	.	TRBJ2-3	CASSPSLLGTGGQHTQYF	TGTGCCAGCAGCCCGAGTTTATTGGGGACAGGGGGGCAACATACGCAGTATTTT
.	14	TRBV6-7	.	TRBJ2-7	CASSYLRATYEQYF	TGTGCCAGCAGTTACTTGCGGGCCACCTACGAGCAGTACTTC
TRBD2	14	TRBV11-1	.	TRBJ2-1	CASSPGGSYNEQFF	TGTGCCAGCAGCCCCGGGGGGTCCTACAATGAGCAGTTCTTC
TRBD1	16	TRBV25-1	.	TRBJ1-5	CASSGRTGGNNQPQHF	TGTGCCAGCAGTGGCCGGACAGGCGGTAACAATCAGCCCCAGCATTTT
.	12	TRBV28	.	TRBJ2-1	CAMRRGQGEQFF	TGTGCCATGAGGAGGGGGCAGGGTGAGCAGTTCTTC
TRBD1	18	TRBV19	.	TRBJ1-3	CASSAERGQGSSGNTIYF	TGTGCCAGTAGTGCCGAACGGGGACAGGGGAGCTCTGGAAACACCATATATTTT
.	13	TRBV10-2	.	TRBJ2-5	CASTQGYIETQYF	TGCGCCAGCACGCAGGGGTACATAGAGACCCAGTACTTC